This entry describes one T cell receptor beta chain. The antigen it recognizes is unknown. Base qualities are missing; no much larger clone stands one base away. Collaborating institutions collected whole blood in K2EDTA tubes following their own protocols. Collaborator samples were shipped for TCRbeta analysis as frozen whole blood, isolated PBMCs, or DNA extracted from either sample type. This entry belongs to a study of blood T cell repertoires in COVID-19 (TCRdb year 2020). About the full investigation: Samples from collaborators originated in the United States, Italy and Spain and spanned both the acute and convalescent phases of COVID-19. A freely available public database, intended as a resource for researchers studying the immune response to SARS-CoV-2, is where the repertoires were released. Subjects who had been exposed to COVID-19, were actively infected with it, or had recovered from it provided the deeply sampled blood TCRbeta repertoires that made up the dataset. The samples were drawn from two sources: the first 160 participants of the ongoing ImmuneRACE study, and fewer than 1,500 subjects contributed by 6 global collaborators. Nearly every sample came with metadata listing a de-identified subject ID, COVID-19 status, age in years and sex. The prospective study material was composed of cDNA or gDNA derived from T cells, B-cell-depleted T cells, or PBMCs. Where available, HLA class I and class II types were obtained from metadata supplied by the sample provider rather than from assay-based typing.

TCRbeta CDR3 regions were amplified from genomic DNA using the immunoSEQ Assay, a bias-controlled multiplex PCR. In the paper's pipeline: The number of nucleated cells in each sample was estimated by amplification of reference gene primers within the assay. Sequence reads were collapsed and filtered to measure the absolute abundance of every unique TCRbeta CDR3 rearrangement. For each sample, productive Simpson clonality was calculated by taking the square root of Simpson's diversity index across productive rearrangements. The clones in this table, taken by TCRdb from immuneACCESS, are in-frame only. Not every clone is retained; where verified, under half of the shortfall comes from an unresolved V gene, and the cause of the rest is unknown. V and J calls and clone size come straight from that table; D and trimming were deduced from the DNA. This sample comprises under 60,000 clones, 75% to 80% of them detected only once. The leading ten clones occupy 25% of the sample.

Results the study describes overall, beyond this receptor: The amount of clinical and demographic metadata varied by source and participant and was provided uncurated.

The cysteine opens and the phenylalanine closes a CDR3 of 14 amino acids. Of all the DNA, just the CDR3 is kept, 42 bases in frame from base 1. V ends up 8 bases short and J 5 bases short, with an unmatched junction base count of 8. CDR1 and CDR2, looked up from the germline V gene, are SGHVS and FQNEAQ. The source of this sequence is a human donor in a cohort sampled during active COVID-19. In this chain, TRBV7-8 is recombined with TRBJ1-4; 7 central nucleotides agree with TRBD1. The sample was peripheral blood. The CDR3 corresponds to CASGSGQINEKLFF. The nucleotide sequence reads as follows: TGTGCCAGCGGGTCGGGACAGATAAATGAAAAACTGTTTTTT.